This passage covers 22 T cell receptor beta chains from one sample sequenced in a study of cytomegalovirus exposure and HLA in healthy donors. Primers included in the PCR were 60 Vbeta and 13 Jbeta primers. Clones were read by immunoSEQ multiplex PCR, and TCRdb kept only the in-frame ones, dropping some. Among over 150,000 clones listed, 60% to 85% were seen once. Sequencing was carried out using PBMCs. The receptors here all came from a woman between 35 and 50 years old in good health and CMV-seronegative.

This clone showed up just a few times. The chain is built from TRBV5-1 and TRBJ1-6, with 7 bases that match TRBD1. CDR1 is SGHRS, CDR2 YFSETQ, per germline. The CDR3 loop spans 15 amino acids. V gave up 4 bases and J gave up 7 bases; unmatched junction bases: 8. The CDR3 region has the DNA TGCGCCAGCAGCCCCCAGACAGGGACGAATTCACCCCTCCACTTT. Translated: CASSPQTGTNSPLHF.

The gene calls are TRBV11-3 and TRBJ1-1, with TRBD1 matching over 8 bases. Per the germline V gene, CDR1 is SGHNT and CDR2 is YENEEA. The V gene end was trimmed by 5 bases and the J gene end by 5 bases; junction bases not matched to a gene: 10. This CDR3 has 15 residues. The CDR3, as DNA: TGTGCCAGCAGCAGAGGACAGGGTGATGGGACTGAAGCTTTCTTT. The encoded protein is CASSRGQGDGTEAFF.

The J gene is TRBJ1-2, the V gene TRBV28, with a weak D call TRBD1 (5 bases). The V end was cut by 5 bases, the J end by 4 bases, with 8 bases between. The CDR3 contains 12 residues. Germline lookup yields CDR1 MDHEN and CDR2 SYDVKM. In DNA, the CDR3 is TGTGCCAGCAGTGTAGACAGCTATGGCTACACCTTC. It is translated as CASSVDSYGYTF.

V gene TRBV13 combines with J gene TRBJ2-3; 7 nucleotides line up with TRBD1. The CDR3 sequence is 15 residues long. CDR1 and CDR2 (germline): PRHDT, FYEKMQ (reference sequence). After removal of 4 bases from V and 2 bases from J, the junction contained 6 bases not matched to a gene. The DNA of the CDR3 is TGTGCCAGCAGCTCCCCCGAGGGGGCCACAGATACGCAGTATTTT. Residues: CASSSPEGATDTQYF.

The sample holds a few counts of this clone. CDR3 DNA sequence: TGTGCCACCAGCAGAGATCCTCAGACCTCGGGGGGAGACACCTTC. It encodes CATSRDPQTSGGDTF. The chain carries TRBV15 and TRBJ1-2; weak D call: TRBD1 (5 bases). The V end lost 0 bases, the J end lost 12 bases, and 20 bases lay between the germline ends. The CDR3 totals 15 residues. Germline values: CDR1 LNHNV, CDR2 YYDKDF (reference sequence).

The chain combines TRBV7-9 with TRBJ2-7; 11 bases align to TRBD2. J lost 4 bases, V lost 0 bases, and 5 bases had no gene match. Germline V gene data show CDR1 as SEHNR and CDR2 as FQNEAQ (reference sequence). The CDR3 covers 16 residues. The CDR3 region has the DNA TGTGCCAGCAGCTTAGCGCTAGCGGGGGGTTCTTACGAGCAGTACTTC. It is translated as CASSLALAGGSYEQYF.

This clone was observed a handful of times. The V and J genes are TRBV27 and TRBJ2-7, with a weak D call TRBD2 (5 bases). V lost 6 bases and J lost 6, with 18 bases in between. This CDR3 has 14 residues. Germline V CDR1 and CDR2: MNHEY, SMNVEV (reference sequence). As DNA, the CDR3 is TGTGCCAGCAGATACGATACTAGTCCCGGCGAGCAGTACTTC. The encoded protein is CASRYDTSPGEQYF.

This clone has more than one count but fewer than ten. The V call is TRBV5-1, the J call TRBJ2-1, with a possible D match to TRBD1 (7 bases). Germline CDR1 is SGHRS and CDR2 is YFSETQ. The ends were cut back, 3 bases at V and 4 bases at J, with 17 bases in the middle. CDR3 length: 16 amino acids. Here the CDR3 DNA reads TGCGCCAGCAGCTCCCAGGGGGGCGCTACTTACAATGAGCAGTTCTTC. Translation: CASSSQGGATYNEQFF.

The chain is built from TRBV14 and TRBJ2-5; D is undetermined. Germline CDR1 SGHDN, CDR2 FVKESK. CDR3 length: 15 amino acids. The V end was cut by 0 bases, the J end by 7 bases, with 15 bases between. The CDR3 bases are TGTGCCAGCAGCCAAGATCTGTGGCCAAGAGGGACCCAGTACTTC. This sequence encodes CASSQDLWPRGTQYF.

This clone was observed a single time. J is TRBJ2-7 and V is TRBV2; D may be TRBD1 (6 bases). The length of the CDR3 is 13 residues. Trimming left V 0 bases short and J 6 bases short, with 9 bases between. The V gene's germline CDR1 is SNHLY and CDR2 FYNNEI. CDR3 loop: CASSEAQGGEQYF. The CDR3 bases are TGTGCCAGCAGTGAAGCGCAAGGGGGCGAGCAGTACTTC.

The rearrangement uses TRBV5-1 and TRBJ1-4, with 8 bases fitting TRBD1. The CDR3 covers 18 residues. V lost 3 bases to trimming and J lost 3 bases; unmatched junction nucleotides: 13. CDR1 is SGHRS and CDR2 is YFSETQ in the germline V gene. In nucleotides, the CDR3 is TGCGCCAGCAGCTGGAAGGACAGGGAAGGTGTTGCTAATGAAAAACTGTTTTTT. This codes for CASSWKDREGVANEKLFF.

The chain combines TRBV5-1 with TRBJ1-1; TRBD1 is a possible D gene (5 bases). There are 15 residues in the CDR3. Germline V gene sequence: CDR1 SGHRS, CDR2 YFSETQ. Between the trimmed V and J ends, which lost 4 bases and 1 base, there was a span of 14 bases. CDR3 sequence (DNA): TGCGCCAGCAGCCTCACGGCGGGGGGGAACACTGAAGCTTTCTTT. It yields the protein CASSLTAGGNTEAFF.

This clone showed up just once. The rearrangement uses TRBV5-1 and TRBJ1-1, with no clear D. The V end was cut by 3 bases, the J end by 2 bases, with 11 bases between. The CDR3 is 14 amino acids. Germline V gene data show CDR1 as SGHRS and CDR2 as YFSETQ. The CDR3 sequence is CASSSWTENTEAFF. The CDR3 DNA sequence: TGCGCCAGCAGCTCCTGGACTGAAAACACTGAAGCTTTCTTT.

The J gene is TRBJ2-3, the V gene TRBV10-3; no clear D gene. Germline-derived CDR1 and CDR2 are ENHRY and SYGVKD. V lost 4 bases, J lost 1 base, and 3 bases lay in between. The CDR3 length is 12 residues. CDR3 sequence: CAISVGTDTQYF. The DNA of the CDR3 is TGTGCCATCAGTGTAGGCACAGATACGCAGTATTTT.

The gene calls are TRBV6-5 and TRBJ1-5; 7 nucleotides align to TRBD1. The junction had 8 bases not matched to a gene; V was cut back by 4 bases and J by 5 bases. The CDR3 is 15 residues long. Germline V gene data show CDR1 as MNHEY and CDR2 as SVGAGI. CDR3 sequence: CASSSSRDSDQPQHF. CDR3 nucleotide sequence: TGTGCCAGCAGTTCGTCCCGGGACAGCGATCAGCCCCAGCATTTT.

The chain uses TRBV7-8 and TRBJ2-7; 7 positions agree with TRBD2. CDR3 length: 14 amino acids. Germline assignment: CDR1 SGHVS and CDR2 FQNEAQ. V lost 1 base, J lost 4 bases, and 4 bases stayed unmatched. The DNA for the CDR3 is TGTGCCAGCAGCTTAGGCGCGGGGGTGTACGAGCAGTACTTC. Its protein is CASSLGAGVYEQYF.

J is TRBJ1-2 and V is TRBV5-1; no clear D gene. The V and J ends lost 2 bases and 5 bases respectively, with 16 bases between them. CDR1 is SGHRS and CDR2 is YFSETQ in the germline V gene. The CDR3 runs 15 residues. For the CDR3, the DNA is TGCGCCAGCAGCTTTGATCGACTCAAAGGATATGGCTACACCTTC. This translates into CASSFDRLKGYGYTF.

The chain joins TRBV12-5 to TRBJ2-7, with 7 bases lining up with TRBD1. This CDR3 region has 11 residues. The germline CDR1 and CDR2 sequences are LGHNT and FRNRAP. The V segment lost 7 bases and the J segment 11 bases; nucleotides outside the gene matches: 8. CDR3 in DNA: TGTGCTAGTGCGTGGCAGGGGGTAAAGTACTTC. The encoded protein is CASAWQGVKYF. The variable domain in full, with the rest retrieved from reference TRBV12-5 and TRBJ2-7, is DARVTQTPRHKVTEMGQEVTMRCQPILGHNTVFWYRQTMMQGLELLAYFRNRAPLDDSGMPKDRFSAEMPDATLATLKIQPSEPRDSAVYFCASAWQGVKYFGPGTRLTVT.

This clone appeared a single time. One end of the junction varies from germline; a read error may be responsible. The gene calls are TRBV6-1 and TRBJ2-7; 10 nucleotides match TRBD1. Germline V gene sequence: CDR1 MNHNS, CDR2 SASEGT. This CDR3 has 16 residues. The CDR3 reads CASSKATGGFPYEQYF. The DNA for the CDR3 is TGTGCCAGCAGTAAAGCGACAGGGGGCTTCCCCTACGAGCAGTACTTC.

The chain carries TRBV6-5 and TRBJ2-4; perhaps TRBD1 as D (5 bases). The CDR3 contains 15 residues. The V gene lost 2 bases and the J gene lost 2 bases, with 10 bases spanning the gap. The V gene's germline CDR1 is MNHEY and CDR2 SVGAGI. The CDR3 sequence: CASSYRGPSKNIQYF. For the CDR3, the DNA is TGTGCCAGCAGTTACAGGGGCCCTTCCAAAAACATTCAGTACTTC.

A single count supports this clone. The V gene is TRBV10-2, the J gene TRBJ2-1, with D maybe TRBD2 (6 bases). The CDR3 totals 12 residues. The V end lost 3 bases, the J end lost 7 bases, and 7 bases lay between the germline ends. Germline lookup yields CDR1 WSHSY and CDR2 SAAADI. The CDR3 is CASSERGNEQFF. As DNA, the CDR3 is TGCGCCAGCAGTGAACGGGGGAATGAGCAGTTCTTC.

J is TRBJ1-5 and V is TRBV5-1; D might be TRBD1 (6 bases). CDR1 and CDR2 (germline): SGHRS, YFSETQ. The CDR3 has 15 amino acids. Trimming removed 3 bases from V and 2 bases from J, with 12 bases in between. This CDR3 reads CASSWGGARNQPQHF. CDR3 in DNA: TGCGCCAGCAGCTGGGGGGGGGCTCGCAATCAGCCCCAGCATTTT.